This paragraph reports one TCR beta chain. The PCR ran on 60 Vbeta and 13 Jbeta primers. Here immunoSEQ multiplex PCR was the method, and the copy in TCRdb shows in-frame clones only, minus some. The data hold some 170,000 clones, with 75% to 85% observed a single time. This sample is part of a study of cytomegalovirus exposure and HLA in healthy donors. The germline gives CDR1 LNHDA, CDR2 SQIVND (reference sequence). V shed 1 base and J 6 bases; nucleotides not matched to a gene: 7. The CDR3 is made up of 15 amino acids. What was sequenced was PBMCs. V gene TRBV19 combines with J gene TRBJ2-7; 9 nucleotides align to TRBD2. This receptor was taken from a woman under 30 in good health and CMV-seronegative. CDR3 amino acids: CASSIVAGGFSEQYF. The CDR3 nucleotides read TGTGCCAGTAGTATAGTTGCGGGAGGGTTCTCCGAGCAGTACTTC.